This TCR beta chain was recovered during a study of T cells after yellow fever vaccination. The authors made TCR cDNA by 5'RACE template switching, adding a universal primer site and UMIs. TCRdb re-analysed the 5' RACE reads in MiXCR, keeping a single row per CDR3 protein. The sample records fewer than 350,000 distinct CDR3 sequences, more than 3% being singletons. Germline V CDR1 and CDR2: MGHRA, YSYEKL. The CDR3 contains 16 residues. V lost 3 bases and J 1 base, leaving 15 bases between the germline ends. This clonotype came up many times. Its specificity is unknown. Regarding the study as a whole: A faster peak, day 5 versus 15, was reached by the weaker secondary response.

This TCR derives from a man aged 18 to 30 who received the YFV17D yellow fever vaccine. The sequencing used PBMCs, collected on the day of the yellow fever booster vaccination. This sequence joins TRBV4-1 and TRBJ1-1, with D unresolved. The DNA of the CDR3 is TGCGCCAGCAGCCACTTTATAAAGGGTTGGAACACTGAAGCTTTCTTT. It specifies CASSHFIKGWNTEAFF.